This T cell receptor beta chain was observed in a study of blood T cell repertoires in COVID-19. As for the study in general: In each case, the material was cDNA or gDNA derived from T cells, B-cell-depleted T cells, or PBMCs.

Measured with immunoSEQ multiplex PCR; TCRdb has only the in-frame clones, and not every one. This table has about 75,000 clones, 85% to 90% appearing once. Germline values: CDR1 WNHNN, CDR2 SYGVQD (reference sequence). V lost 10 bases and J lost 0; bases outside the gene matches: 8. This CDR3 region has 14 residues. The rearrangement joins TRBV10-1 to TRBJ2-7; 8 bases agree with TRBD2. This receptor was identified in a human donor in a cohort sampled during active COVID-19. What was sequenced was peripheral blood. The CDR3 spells CAKQKRGPSYEQYF. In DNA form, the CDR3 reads TGCGCCAAACAAAAGCGGGGGCCCTCCTACGAGCAGTACTTC.